Reported below is one T cell receptor beta chain. Its antigen is currently unknown. This sample stems from a study of TIL therapy for anti-PD-1-resistant metastatic lung cancer. About the study: Tumors had a median PD-L1 proportion score of roughly 5.7%. Most patients had lung adenocarcinoma; a handful of tumors were EGFR-mutant, two ALK-rearranged; half smoked currently or formerly. Findings of the study overall: After infusion, TIL clonotypes partly replaced peripheral T cells and declined over months.

Time point of the sample: pre-treatment sample, taken before nivolumab and TIL therapy. The V gene's germline CDR1 is KGHSH and CDR2 LQKENI. The ends lost 1 base at V and 7 bases at J; junction bases unmatched: 8. This CDR3 spans 15 amino acids. This was the immunoSEQ v3 assay. Clones were sequenced by immunoSEQ multiplex PCR, and TCRdb holds only the in-frame ones, with some missing. The data hold tens of thousands of clones, with roughly two thirds observed a single time. The source is a person between 25 and 79 years old with non-small cell lung cancer. The sample in question was blood, obtained at baseline. The rearrangement uses TRBV18 and TRBJ2-5; TRBD2 aligns across 8 bases. The CDR3 here is CASSPRSSGLGTQYF. Written as DNA, the CDR3 is TGTGCCAGCTCACCACGGTCTAGCGGGCTGGGGACCCAGTACTTC. Full variable domain (missing parts from reference TRBV18 and TRBJ2-5): NAGVMQNPRHLVRRRGQEARLRCSPMKGHSHVYWYRQLPEEGLKFMVYLQKENIIDESGMPKERFSAEFPKEGPSILRIQQVVRGDSAAYFCASSPRSSGLGTQYFGPGTRLLVL.